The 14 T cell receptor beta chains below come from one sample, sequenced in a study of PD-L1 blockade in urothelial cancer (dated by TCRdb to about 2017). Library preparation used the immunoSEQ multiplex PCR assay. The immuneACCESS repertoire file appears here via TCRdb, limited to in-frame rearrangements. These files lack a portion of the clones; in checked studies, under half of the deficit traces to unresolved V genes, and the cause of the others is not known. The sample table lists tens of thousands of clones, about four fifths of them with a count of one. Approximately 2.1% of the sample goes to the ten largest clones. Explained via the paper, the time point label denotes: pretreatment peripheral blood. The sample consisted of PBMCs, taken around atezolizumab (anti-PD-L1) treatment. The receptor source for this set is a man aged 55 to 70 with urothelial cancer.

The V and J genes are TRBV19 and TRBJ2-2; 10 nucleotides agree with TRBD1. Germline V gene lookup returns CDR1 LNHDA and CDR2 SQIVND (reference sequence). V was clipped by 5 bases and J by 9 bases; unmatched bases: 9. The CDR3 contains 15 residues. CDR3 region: CASSPLGQGQRELFF. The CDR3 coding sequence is TGTGCCAGTAGTCCGTTGGGACAGGGGCAGCGGGAGCTGTTTTTT.

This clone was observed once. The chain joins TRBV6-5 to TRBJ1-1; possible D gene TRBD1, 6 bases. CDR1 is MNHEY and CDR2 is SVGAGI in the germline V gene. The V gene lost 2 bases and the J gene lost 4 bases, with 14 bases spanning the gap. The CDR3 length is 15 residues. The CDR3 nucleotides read TGTGCCAGCAGTTACCAAAACAGGGCGGGCACTGAAGCTTTCTTT. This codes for CASSYQNRAGTEAFF.

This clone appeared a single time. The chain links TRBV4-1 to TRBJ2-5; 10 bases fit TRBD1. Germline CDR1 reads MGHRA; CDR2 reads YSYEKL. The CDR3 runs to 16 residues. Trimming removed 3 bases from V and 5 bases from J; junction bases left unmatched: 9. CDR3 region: CASSQSDRGLGETQYF. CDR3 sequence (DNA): TGCGCCAGCAGCCAGAGCGACAGGGGGCTAGGGGAGACCCAGTACTTC.

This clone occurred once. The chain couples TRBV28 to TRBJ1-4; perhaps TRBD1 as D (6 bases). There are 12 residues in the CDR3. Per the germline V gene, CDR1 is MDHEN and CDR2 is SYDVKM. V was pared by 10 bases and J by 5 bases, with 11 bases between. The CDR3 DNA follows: TGTGCCACACAGGGATGGAATGAAAAACTGTTTTTT. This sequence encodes CATQGWNEKLFF.

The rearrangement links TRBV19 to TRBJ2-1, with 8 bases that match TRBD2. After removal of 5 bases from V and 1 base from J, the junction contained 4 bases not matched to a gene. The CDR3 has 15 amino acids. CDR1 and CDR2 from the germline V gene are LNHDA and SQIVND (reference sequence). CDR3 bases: TGTGCCAGTAGTCTAGCTAGCGGGTCCTACAATGAGCAGTTCTTC. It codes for CASSLASGSYNEQFF.

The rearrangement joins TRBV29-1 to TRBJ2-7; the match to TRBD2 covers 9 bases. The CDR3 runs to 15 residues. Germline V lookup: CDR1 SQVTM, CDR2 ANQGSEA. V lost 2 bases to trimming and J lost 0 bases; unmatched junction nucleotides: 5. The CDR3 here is CSVEILSGSSYEQYF. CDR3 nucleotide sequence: TGCAGCGTTGAAATACTTAGCGGGAGCTCCTACGAGCAGTACTTC.

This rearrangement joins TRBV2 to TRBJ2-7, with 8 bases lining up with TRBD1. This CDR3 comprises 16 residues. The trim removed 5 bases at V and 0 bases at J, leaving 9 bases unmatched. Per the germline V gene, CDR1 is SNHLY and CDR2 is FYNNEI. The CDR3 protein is CASSRTGTGLSYEQYF. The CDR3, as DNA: TGTGCCAGCAGTAGGACCGGGACAGGACTCTCCTACGAGCAGTACTTC.

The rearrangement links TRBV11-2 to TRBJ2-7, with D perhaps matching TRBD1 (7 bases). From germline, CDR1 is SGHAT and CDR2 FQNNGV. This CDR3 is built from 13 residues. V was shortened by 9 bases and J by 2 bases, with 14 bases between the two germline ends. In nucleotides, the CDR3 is TGTGCCAGTGGGTCAGGGGGGACCTACGAGCAGTACTTC. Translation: CASGSGGTYEQYF.

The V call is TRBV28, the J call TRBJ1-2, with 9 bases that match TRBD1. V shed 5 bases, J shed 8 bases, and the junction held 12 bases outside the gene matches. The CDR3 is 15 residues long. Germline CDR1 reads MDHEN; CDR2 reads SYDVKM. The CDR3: CASSLPGQGRQGYTF. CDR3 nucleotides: TGTGCCAGCAGTCTACCGGGACAGGGACGTCAGGGCTACACCTTC.

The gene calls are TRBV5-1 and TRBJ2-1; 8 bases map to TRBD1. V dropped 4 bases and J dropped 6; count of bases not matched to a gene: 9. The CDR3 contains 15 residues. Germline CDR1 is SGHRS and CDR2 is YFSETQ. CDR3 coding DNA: TGCGCCAGCAGCCCAAGGACAGGGAGTTTCAATGAGCAGTTCTTC. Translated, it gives CASSPRTGSFNEQFF. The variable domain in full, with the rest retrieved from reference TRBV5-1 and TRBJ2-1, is KAGVTQTPRYLIKTRGQQVTLSCSPISGHRSVSWYQQTPGQGLQFLFEYFSETQRNKGNFPGRFSGRQFSNSRSEMNVSTLELGDSALYLCASSPRTGSFNEQFFGPGTRLTVL.

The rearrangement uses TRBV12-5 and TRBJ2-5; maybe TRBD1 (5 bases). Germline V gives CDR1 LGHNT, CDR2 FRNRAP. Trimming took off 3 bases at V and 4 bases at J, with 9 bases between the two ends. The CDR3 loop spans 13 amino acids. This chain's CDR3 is CASGLGVPETQYF. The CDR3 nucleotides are TGTGCTAGTGGTTTAGGGGTACCAGAGACCCAGTACTTC.

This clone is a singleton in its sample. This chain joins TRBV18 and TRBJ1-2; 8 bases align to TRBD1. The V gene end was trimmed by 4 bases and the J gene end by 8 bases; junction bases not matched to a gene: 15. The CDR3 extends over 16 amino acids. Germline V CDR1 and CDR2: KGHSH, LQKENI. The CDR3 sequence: CASSREAGGLSYGYTF. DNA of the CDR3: TGTGCCAGCTCACGGGAGGCAGGGGGCTTATCCTACGGCTACACCTTC.

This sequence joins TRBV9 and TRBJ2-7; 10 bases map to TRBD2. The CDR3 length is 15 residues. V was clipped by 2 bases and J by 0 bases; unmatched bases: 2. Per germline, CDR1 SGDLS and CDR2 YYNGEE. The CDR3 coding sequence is TGTGCCAGCAGCGTTTCTAGCGGGAGCTCCTACGAGCAGTACTTC. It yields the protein CASSVSSGSSYEQYF.

CDR3 nucleotides: TGTGTGCCAGATATACATAGGGGACTAGCGGGGGGTATTAGGAGCTCCTACGAGCAGTACTTC. The encoded protein is CVPDIHRGLAGGIRSSYEQYF. The chain carries TRBV27 and TRBJ2-7, with 15 bases matching TRBD2. The CDR3 spans 21 residues. Germline assignment: CDR1 MNHEY and CDR2 SMNVEV (reference sequence).